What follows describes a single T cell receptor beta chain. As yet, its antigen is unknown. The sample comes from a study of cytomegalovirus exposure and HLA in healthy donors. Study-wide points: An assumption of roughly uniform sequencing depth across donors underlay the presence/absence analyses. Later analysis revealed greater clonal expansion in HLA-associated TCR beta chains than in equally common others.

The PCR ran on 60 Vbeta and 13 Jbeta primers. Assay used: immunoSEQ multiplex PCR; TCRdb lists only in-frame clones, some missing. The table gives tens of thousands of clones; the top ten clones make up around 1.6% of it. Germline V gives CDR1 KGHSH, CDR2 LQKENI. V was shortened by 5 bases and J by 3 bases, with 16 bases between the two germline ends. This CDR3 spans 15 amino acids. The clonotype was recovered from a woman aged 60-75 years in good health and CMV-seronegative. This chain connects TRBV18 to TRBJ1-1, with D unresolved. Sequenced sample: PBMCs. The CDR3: CASSWSVGEDTEAFF. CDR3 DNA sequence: TGTGCCAGCTCATGGTCGGTCGGGGAGGACACTGAAGCTTTCTTT.